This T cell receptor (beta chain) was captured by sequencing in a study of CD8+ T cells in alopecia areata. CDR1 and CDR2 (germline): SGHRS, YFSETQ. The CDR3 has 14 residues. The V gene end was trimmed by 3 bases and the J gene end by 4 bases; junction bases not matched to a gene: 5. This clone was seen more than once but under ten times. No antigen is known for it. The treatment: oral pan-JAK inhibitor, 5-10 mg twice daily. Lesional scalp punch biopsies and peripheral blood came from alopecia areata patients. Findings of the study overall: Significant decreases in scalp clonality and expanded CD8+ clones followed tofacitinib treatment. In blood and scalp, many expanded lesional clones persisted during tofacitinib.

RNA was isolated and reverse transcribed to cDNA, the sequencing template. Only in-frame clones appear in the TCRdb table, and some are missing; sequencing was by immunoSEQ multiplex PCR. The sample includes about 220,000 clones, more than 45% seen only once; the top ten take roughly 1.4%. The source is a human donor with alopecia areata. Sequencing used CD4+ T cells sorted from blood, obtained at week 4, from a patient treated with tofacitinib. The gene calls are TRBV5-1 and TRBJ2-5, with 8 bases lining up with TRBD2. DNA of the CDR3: TGCGCCAGCAGCTCCTCCGGACTAGCAGAGACCCAGTACTTC. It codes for CASSSSGLAETQYF.